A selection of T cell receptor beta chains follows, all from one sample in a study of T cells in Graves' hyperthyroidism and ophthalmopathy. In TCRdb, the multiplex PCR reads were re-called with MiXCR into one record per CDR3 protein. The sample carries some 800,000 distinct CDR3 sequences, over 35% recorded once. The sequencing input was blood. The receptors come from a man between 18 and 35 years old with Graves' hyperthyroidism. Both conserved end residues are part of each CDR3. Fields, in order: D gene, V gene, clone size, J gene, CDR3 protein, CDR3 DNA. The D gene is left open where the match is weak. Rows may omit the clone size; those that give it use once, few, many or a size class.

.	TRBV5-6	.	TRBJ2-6	CASSLGISLSGANVLTF	TGTGCCAGCAGCTTGGGCATCTCCCTCTCTGGGGCCAACGTCCTGACTTTC
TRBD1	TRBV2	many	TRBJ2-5	CASSGQGGETQYF	TGTGCCAGCAGTGGACAGGGCGGGGAGACCCAGTACTTC
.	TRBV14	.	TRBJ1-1	CASSQVKENTEAFF	TGTGCCAGCAGCCAAGTGAAGGAGAACACTGAAGCTTTCTTT
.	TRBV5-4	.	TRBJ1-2	CASSLQVAFEHGYTF	TGTGCCAGCAGCTTGCAGGTCGCTTTCGAACATGGCTACACCTTC
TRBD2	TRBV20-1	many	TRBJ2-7	CSAETSGSLYEQYF	TGCAGTGCGGAGACTAGCGGGAGTCTCTACGAGCAGTACTTC
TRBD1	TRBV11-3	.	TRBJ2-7	CASSLVPGTGADYEQYF	TGTGCCAGCAGCTTAGTCCCCGGGACAGGGGCCGACTACGAGCAGTACTTC
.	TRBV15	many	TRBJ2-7	CATSRVTGTSYEQYF	TGTGCCACCAGCAGAGTTACAGGTACCTCCTACGAGCAGTACTTC
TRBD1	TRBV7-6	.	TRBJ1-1	CASSLAPPGTENTEAFF	TGTGCCAGCAGCTTAGCCCCCCCCGGGACAGAGAACACTGAAGCTTTCTTT
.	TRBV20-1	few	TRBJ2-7	CSAGKGTLPHEQYF	TGCAGTGCTGGAAAGGGGACACTACCCCACGAGCAGTACTTC
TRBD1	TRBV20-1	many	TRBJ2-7	CSAATGQVIREQYF	TGCAGTGCCGCGACGGGACAGGTGATCCGGGAGCAGTACTTC
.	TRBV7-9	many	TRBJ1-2	CASSFLRGYTF	TGTGCCAGCAGCTTCCTCCGCGGCTACACCTTC
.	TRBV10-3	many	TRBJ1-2	CAIRQQGTDGYTF	TGTGCCATCAGGCAACAGGGTACTGATGGCTACACCTTC
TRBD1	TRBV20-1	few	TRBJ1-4	CSALRDRDEKLFF	TGCAGTGCTCTCCGGGACAGGGACGAAAAACTGTTTTTT
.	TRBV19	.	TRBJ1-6	CASSSMEGRSPLHF	TGTGCCAGTAGCTCAATGGAGGGAAGATCACCCCTCCACTTT
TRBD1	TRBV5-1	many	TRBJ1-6	CASSSGQGHNSPLHF	TGCGCCAGCAGCAGTGGACAGGGTCACAATTCACCCCTCCACTTT
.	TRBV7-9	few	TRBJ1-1	CASSLEGGHRTEAFF	TGTGCCAGCAGCTTAGAAGGGGGGCACCGAACTGAAGCTTTCTTT
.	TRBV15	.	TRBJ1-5	CATSRPNQPQHF	TGTGCCACGTCGAGGCCAAATCAGCCCCAGCATTTT
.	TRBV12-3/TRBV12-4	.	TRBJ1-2	CASSYLATRKSNGYTF	TGTGCCAGCAGTTACCTGGCTACCAGGAAGAGTAATGGCTACACCTTC
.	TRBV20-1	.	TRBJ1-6	CSARPLGSGNSPLHF	TGCAGTGCTAGGCCTCTGGGCAGCGGCAATTCACCCCTCCACTTT
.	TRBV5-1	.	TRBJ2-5	CASGPHHTGGETQYF	TGCGCCAGCGGGCCTCACCATACAGGAGGAGAGACCCAGTACTTC
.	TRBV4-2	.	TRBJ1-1	CASSHLSVSGTEAFF	TGTGCCAGCAGCCATTTATCCGTGAGTGGAACTGAAGCTTTCTTT
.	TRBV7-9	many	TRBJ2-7	CASSSSVERDEQYF	TGTGCCAGCAGTTCCTCTGTGGAGCGCGACGAGCAGTACTTC
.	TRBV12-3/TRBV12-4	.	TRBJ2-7	CASSLGWGAYEQYF	TGTGCCAGCAGTTTAGGCTGGGGGGCCTACGAGCAGTACTTC
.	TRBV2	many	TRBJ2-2	CASSEGTVANTGELFF	TGTGCCAGCAGTGAAGGGACGGTCGCGAACACCGGGGAGCTGTTTTTT
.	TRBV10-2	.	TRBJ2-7	CASRPGLYYEQYF	TGCGCCAGCAGACCCGGACTATACTACGAGCAGTACTTC
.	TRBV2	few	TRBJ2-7	CASSGDGAYEQYF	TGCGCCAGCAGTGGGGACGGAGCCTACGAGCAGTACTTC
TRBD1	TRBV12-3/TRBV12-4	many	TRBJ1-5	CASSLQGGAEAQHF	TGTGCCAGCAGTTTACAGGGGGGAGCGGAGGCCCAGCATTTT
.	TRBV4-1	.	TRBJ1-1	CASSQEGSEAFF	TGCGCCAGCAGCCAAGAGGGGTCTGAAGCTTTCTTT
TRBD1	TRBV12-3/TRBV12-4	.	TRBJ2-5	CASSLQDRAPETQYF	TGTGCCAGCAGTTTGCAGGACAGGGCCCCGGAGACCCAGTACTTC
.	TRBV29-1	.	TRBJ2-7	CSVKLGAYEQCF	TGCAGCGTTAAGCTGGGGGCCTACGAGCAGTGCTTC
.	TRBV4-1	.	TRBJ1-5	CASSPVASAGANQPQHF	TGCGCCAGCAGCCCCGTTGCATCCGCAGGGGCGAATCAGCCCCAGCATTTT
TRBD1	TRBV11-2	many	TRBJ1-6	CASSHGTAPLHF	TGTGCCAGCAGCCACGGGACAGCACCCCTCCACTTT
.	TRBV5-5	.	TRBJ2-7	CAISLAEQDPYEQYF	TGTGCCATCAGCTTGGCCGAACAAGACCCCTACGAGCAGTACTTC
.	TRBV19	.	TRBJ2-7	CASSMRAGPQQYF	TGTGCCAGTAGTATGAGGGCAGGCCCCCAGCAGTACTTC
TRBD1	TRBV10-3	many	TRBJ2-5	CAISEPTGVGETQYF	TGTGCCATCAGTGAGCCAACAGGGGTGGGAGAGACCCAGTACTTC
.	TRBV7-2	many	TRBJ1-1	CASSLRLSGAFF	TGTGCCAGCAGCTTAAGGTTAAGTGGAGCTTTCTTT
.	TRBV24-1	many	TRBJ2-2	CATSESLDGGGELFF	TGTGCCACCAGTGAGTCCCTCGACGGCGGCGGGGAGCTGTTTTTT
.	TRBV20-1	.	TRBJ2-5	CSASDRRGETQYF	TGCAGTGCTTCGGACCGCCGGGGAGAGACCCAGTACTTC
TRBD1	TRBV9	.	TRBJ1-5	CASSAAGTGNQPQHF	TGTGCCAGCAGCGCCGCCGGGACAGGGAACCAGCCCCAGCATTTT
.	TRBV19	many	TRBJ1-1	CATRLNTEAFF	TGTGCCACGAGATTGAACACTGAAGCTTTCTTT
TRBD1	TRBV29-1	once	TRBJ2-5	CSVGQGHTETQYF	TGCAGCGTTGGACAGGGGCACACAGAGACCCAGTACTTC
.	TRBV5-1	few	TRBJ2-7	CASSGTGIGYEQYF	TGCGCCAGCAGCGGTACAGGGATCGGCTACGAGCAGTACTTC
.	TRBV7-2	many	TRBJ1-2	CASSFSGGADYGYTF	TGTGCCAGCAGCTTCTCCGGGGGGGCGGACTATGGCTACACCTTC
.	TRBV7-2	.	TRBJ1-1	CASSLVAGGIAEAFF	TGTGCCAGCAGCTTAGTGGCTGGAGGGATCGCTGAAGCTTTCTTT
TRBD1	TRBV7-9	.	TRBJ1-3	CASSRGTENSGNTIYF	TGTGCCAGCAGCCGCGGGACAGAAAACTCTGGAAACACCATATATTTT
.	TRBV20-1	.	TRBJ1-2	CSASSYGTDYGYTF	TGCAGTGCCAGCAGTTACGGGACGGACTATGGCTACACCTTC
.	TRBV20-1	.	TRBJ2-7	CSARRDEAYEQYF	TGCAGTGCTAGGAGGGACGAAGCCTACGAGCAGTACTTC
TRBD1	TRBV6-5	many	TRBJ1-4	CASAPQTSGTVEKLFF	TGTGCCAGCGCACCTCAAACCTCCGGGACAGTCGAAAAACTGTTTTTT
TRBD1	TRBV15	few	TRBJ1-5	CATSRDIDRGLGNQPQHF	TGTGCCACCAGCAGAGATATCGACAGGGGCCTGGGCAATCAGCCCCAGCATTTT
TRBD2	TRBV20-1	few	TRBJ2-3	CSARDRIAGDRNTQYF	TGCAGTGCTAGAGATCGGATAGCGGGAGACCGGAATACGCAGTATTTT
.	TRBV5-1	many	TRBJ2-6	CASRVGSTGANVLTF	TGCGCCAGCAGGGTCGGGTCGACTGGGGCCAACGTCCTGACTTTC
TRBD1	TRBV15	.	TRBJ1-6	CATSRAINRGSPLHF	TGTGCCACCAGCAGAGCGATAAACAGGGGATCACCCCTCCACTTT
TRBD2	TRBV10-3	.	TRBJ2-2	CAIKGTSETGELFF	TGTGCCATCAAAGGGACTAGCGAAACCGGGGAGCTGTTTTTT
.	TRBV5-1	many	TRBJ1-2	CASSPTRYGYTF	TGCGCCAGCAGCCCTACCCGCTATGGCTACACCTTC
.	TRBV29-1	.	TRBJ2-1	CSVGPRGKGIEQFF	TGCAGCGTGGGTCCTAGGGGGAAAGGAATTGAGCAGTTCTTC
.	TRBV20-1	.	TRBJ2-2	CSAREGVNTGELFF	TGCAGTGCTAGGGAGGGAGTGAACACCGGGGAGCTGTTTTTT
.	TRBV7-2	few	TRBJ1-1	CASSIPQGYTEAFF	TGTGCCAGCAGCATCCCTCAGGGATACACTGAAGCTTTCTTT
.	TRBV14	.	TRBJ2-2	CASSQDDNPGQVFF	TGTGCCAGCAGCCAAGATGACAACCCGGGGCAGGTGTTTTTT
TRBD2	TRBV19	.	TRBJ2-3	CASRAGGVDTQYF	TGTGCCAGTCGTGCGGGGGGAGTGGATACGCAGTATTTT